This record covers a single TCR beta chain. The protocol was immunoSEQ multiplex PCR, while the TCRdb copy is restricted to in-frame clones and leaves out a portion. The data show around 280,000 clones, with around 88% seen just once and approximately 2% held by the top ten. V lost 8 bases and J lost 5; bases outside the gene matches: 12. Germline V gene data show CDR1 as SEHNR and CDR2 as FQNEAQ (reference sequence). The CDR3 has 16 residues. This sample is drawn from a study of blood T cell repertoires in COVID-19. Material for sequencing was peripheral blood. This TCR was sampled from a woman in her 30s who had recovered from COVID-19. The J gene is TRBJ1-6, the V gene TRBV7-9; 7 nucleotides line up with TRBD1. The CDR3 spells CASRQGGLADNSPLHF. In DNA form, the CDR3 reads TGTGCCAGCCGACAGGGTGGTCTCGCGGATAATTCACCCCTCCACTTT.